Below, one T cell receptor beta chain is given with its context. Its antigen remains unknown. The entry originates in a study of CD8 T cells in ankylosing spondylitis. TCRdb fed the 5' RACE reads into MiXCR, producing one record per CDR3 protein. The table records about 130,000 distinct CDR3 sequences, around 9.7% of them present only once. Trimming removed 5 bases from V and 4 bases from J; junction bases left unmatched: 0. The CDR3 has 15 residues. Broader study findings: Apparently characteristic of ankylosing spondylitis blood was a TCR beta motif (fewer than 10 highly homologous variants). Reports say disease-linked clones showed up significantly more in matched ankylosing spondylitis synovial fluid.

The sequenced sample consisted of blood, either unsorted or a sorted T cell fraction (not recorded which). The J gene is TRBJ2-2, the V gene TRBV12-3 or TRBV12-4; 14 bases agree with TRBD2. This TCR was recovered from a male donor with ankylosing spondylitis or in good health (not recorded which). The CDR3 here is CASSGLAGGTGELFF. As DNA, the CDR3 is TGTGCCAGCAGTGGACTAGCGGGGGGCACCGGGGAGCTGTTTTTT.